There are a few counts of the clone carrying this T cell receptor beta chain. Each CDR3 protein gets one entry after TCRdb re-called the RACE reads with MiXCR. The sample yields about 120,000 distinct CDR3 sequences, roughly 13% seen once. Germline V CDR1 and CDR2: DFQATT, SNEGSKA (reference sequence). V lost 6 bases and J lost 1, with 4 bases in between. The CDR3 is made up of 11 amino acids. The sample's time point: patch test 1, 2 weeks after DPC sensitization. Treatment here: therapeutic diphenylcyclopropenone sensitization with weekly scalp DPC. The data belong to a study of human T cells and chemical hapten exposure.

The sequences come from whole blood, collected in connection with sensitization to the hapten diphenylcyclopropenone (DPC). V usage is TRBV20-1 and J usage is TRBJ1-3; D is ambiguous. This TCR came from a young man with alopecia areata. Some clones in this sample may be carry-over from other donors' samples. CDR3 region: CSAASGNTIYF. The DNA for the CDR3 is TGCAGTGCGGCATCTGGAAACACCATATATTTT.